The next 31 T cell receptor beta chains were all read from a single sample in a study of blood T cell repertoires in COVID-19. Using immunoSEQ multiplex PCR, the repertoire was profiled, and TCRdb retains in-frame clones only, with some absent. The sample has about 260,000 clones; 80% to 90% are singletons. The sequencing input was peripheral blood. The source of these receptors is a woman between 40 and 50 years old who had recovered from COVID-19.

The rearrangement links TRBV13 to TRBJ1-4, with a tentative D call TRBD1 (5 bases). Trimming shortened V by 0 bases and J by 11 bases, and 16 bases separated the two germline ends. This CDR3 is built from 15 residues. The germline CDR1 and CDR2 sequences are PRHDT and FYEKMQ (reference sequence). In DNA, the CDR3 is TGTGCCAGCAGCTTAGGAGACGGGGCCGCGGGGAAACTGTTTTTT. Protein: CASSLGDGAAGKLFF. The full variable domain, in which reference TRBV13 and TRBJ1-4 provide the parts outside the CDR3, is AAGVIQSPRHLIKEKRETATLKCYPIPRHDTVYWYQQGPGQDPQFLISFYEKMQSDKGSIPDRFSAQQFSDYHSELNMSSLELGDSALYFCASSLGDGAAGKLFFGSGTQLSVL.

V gene TRBV5-6 combines with J gene TRBJ1-3; 7 nucleotides match TRBD1. The CDR3 spans 15 residues. The germline gives CDR1 SGHDT, CDR2 YYEEEE. Losses at the gene ends were 4 bases for V and 2 bases for J; bases not matched to a gene: 6. The CDR3 DNA reads as TGTGCCAGCAGCGGCAGGGACAGTGCTGGAAACACCATATATTTT. This gives the protein CASSGRDSAGNTIYF.

Turning to this clone: The same CDR3 can be traced to other DNA sequences in this sample. The V gene is TRBV2, the J gene TRBJ1-1; tentative D call: TRBD1 (5 bases). CDR1 is SNHLY and CDR2 is FYNNEI in the germline V gene. Trimming took off 3 bases at V and 5 bases at J, with 10 bases between the two ends. CDR3 size: 13 residues. The CDR3 DNA reads TGTGCCAGCAGTGATCTGGGGGGAACTGAAGCTTTCTTT. Translated: CASSDLGGTEAFF.

The V and J genes are TRBV4-3 and TRBJ1-1; D remains ambiguous. Germline V gene lookup returns CDR1 LGHNA and CDR2 YSLEER. This CDR3 is 15 amino acids long. V dropped 1 base and J dropped 1 base, with 10 bases sitting between them. The CDR3 DNA follows: TGCGCCAGCAGCCAAGGGTTCCGGTCGAACACTGAAGCTTTCTTT. Its translation is CASSQGFRSNTEAFF.

The J gene is TRBJ2-7, the V gene TRBV9; 7 bases fit TRBD2. The CDR3 contains 15 residues. The ends lost 2 bases at V and 2 bases at J; junction bases unmatched: 7. The germline V gene has CDR1 SGDLS and CDR2 YYNGEE. In nucleotides, the CDR3 is TGTGCCAGCAGCGTCCAGGAGCGGGGACCCTACGAGCAGTACTTC. Amino acids: CASSVQERGPYEQYF.

The CDR3 sequence is CASSWWGNNSPLHF. The CDR3 DNA reads TGTGCCAGCAGTTGGTGGGGCAACAATTCACCCCTCCACTTT. The V and J genes are TRBV27 and TRBJ1-6, with D perhaps matching TRBD1 (5 bases). Germline CDR1 and CDR2: MNHEY and SMNVEV (reference sequence). Trimming removed 4 bases from V and 7 bases from J, with 11 bases in between. This CDR3 comprises 14 residues.

The gene calls are TRBV2 and TRBJ1-6; D might be TRBD1 (5 bases). Trimming shortened V by 7 bases and J by 4 bases, and 11 bases separated the two germline ends. The V gene's germline CDR1 is SNHLY and CDR2 FYNNEI. The CDR3 totals 14 residues. CDR3 DNA: TGTGCCAGCATTAGGACACTTTATAATTCACCCCTCCACTTT. It yields the protein CASIRTLYNSPLHF. The full variable domain, with the rest looked up from reference TRBV2 and TRBJ1-6, is EPEVTQTPSHQVTQMGQEVILRCVPISNHLYFYWYRQILGQKVEFLVSFYNNEISEKSEIFDDQFSVERPDGSNFTLKIRSTKLEDSAMYFCASIRTLYNSPLHFGNGTRLTVT.

The genes are TRBV5-1 and TRBJ1-2; the D gene is possibly TRBD1 (6 bases). The CDR3 spans 18 residues. Germline V gene sequence: CDR1 SGHRS, CDR2 YFSETQ. Trimming stripped 4 bases from V and 0 bases from J, with 22 bases between. In nucleotides, the CDR3 is TGCGCCAGCAGCCCCAAACCATTCCACAGGGATACTAACTATGGCTACACCTTC. It translates to CASSPKPFHRDTNYGYTF. The full variable domain, in which reference TRBV5-1 and TRBJ1-2 provide the parts outside the CDR3, is KAGVTQTPRYLIKTRGQQVTLSCSPISGHRSVSWYQQTPGQGLQFLFEYFSETQRNKGNFPGRFSGRQFSNSRSEMNVSTLELGDSALYLCASSPKPFHRDTNYGYTFGSGTRLTVV.

This rearrangement joins TRBV5-4 to TRBJ2-1; possible D gene TRBD1, 7 bases. The CDR3 has 15 amino acids. CDR1 SGHNT and CDR2 YYREEE come from the germline V gene (reference sequence). V was clipped by 4 bases and J by 4 bases, with 15 bases between them. The CDR3 DNA is TGTGCCAGCAGCCTGGGCCCAGGGGGGTACAATGAGCAGTTCTTC. It codes for CASSLGPGGYNEQFF.

This clone was found once. The V gene is TRBV7-9, the J gene TRBJ1-6; D is possibly TRBD1 (5 bases). CDR1 is SEHNR and CDR2 is FQNEAQ in the germline V gene (reference sequence). Between the trimmed V and J ends, which lost 6 bases and 4 bases, there was a span of 13 bases. This CDR3 has 15 amino acids. Here the CDR3 reads CASSGGVWYNSPLHF. As DNA, the CDR3 is TGTGCCAGCAGTGGGGGGGTTTGGTATAATTCACCCCTCCACTTT.

The chain employs TRBV4-2 and TRBJ1-1; a weak D match, TRBD1 (6 bases). CDR1 and CDR2 from the germline V gene are LGHNA and YNFKEQ. Trimming pared 4 bases from V and 5 bases from J, leaving 17 bases between. The length of the CDR3 is 15 residues. CDR3 loop: CASSPPSGGRTEAFF. DNA of the CDR3: TGTGCCAGCAGCCCCCCCTCGGGGGGGCGAACTGAAGCTTTCTTT.

The chain has TRBV19 and TRBJ2-3; D unresolved. V gave up 3 bases and J gave up 6 bases, with 16 bases separating them. The V gene's germline CDR1 is LNHDA and CDR2 SQIVND (reference sequence). The CDR3 consists of 15 residues. CDR3: CASSIKARSRDTQYF. The CDR3 nucleotides read TGTGCCAGTAGTATTAAGGCACGTTCGCGGGATACGCAGTATTTT.

In its sample, this clone was seen once. This chain joins TRBV7-6 and TRBJ2-3; 8 bases fit TRBD1. Germline CDR1 SGHVS, CDR2 FNYEAQ. This CDR3 region has 18 residues. V shed 5 bases, J shed 2 bases, and the junction held 15 bases outside the gene matches. This chain's CDR3 is CASSHAVGGTGDTDTQYF. For the CDR3, the DNA is TGTGCCAGCAGCCACGCGGTCGGAGGGACAGGCGACACAGATACGCAGTATTTT.

The chain employs TRBV9 and TRBJ1-2; TRBD1 matches at 7 bases. Germline CDR1 is SGDLS and CDR2 is YYNGEE. The CDR3 is made up of 15 amino acids. Germline trimming cut 4 bases from V and 2 bases from J; bases unmatched to any gene: 8. CDR3 coding DNA: TGTGCCAGCAGCCCCCGTTCAGGGGGGAACTATGGCTACACCTTC. Its protein is CASSPRSGGNYGYTF.

The CDR3 region has the DNA TGTGCCAGCAGGCTAGGGGCGGCGTACACCGGGGAGCTGTTTTTT. Translated: CASRLGAAYTGELFF. The chain uses TRBV7-2 and TRBJ2-2; tentative D call: TRBD1 (5 bases). The CDR3 is made up of 15 amino acids. Germline V gene sequence: CDR1 SGHTA, CDR2 FQGNSA. V dropped 6 bases and J dropped 3 bases, with 14 bases sitting between them. The full variable domain, in which reference TRBV7-2 and TRBJ2-2 provide the parts outside the CDR3, is GAGVSQSPSNKVTEKGKDVELRCDPISGHTALYWYRQSLGQGLEFLIYFQGNSAPDKSGLPSDRFSAERTGGSVSTLTIQRTQQEDSAVYLCASRLGAAYTGELFFGEGSRLTVL.

The CDR3 coding sequence is TGTGCCAGCAGCAGGACAGTAGGCTATGGCTACACCTTC. Amino acids: CASSRTVGYGYTF. The rearrangement uses TRBV7-2 and TRBJ1-2; D is possibly TRBD1 (6 bases). The length of the CDR3 is 13 residues. CDR1 is SGHTA, CDR2 FQGNSA, per germline. V lost 5 bases, J lost 4 bases, and 11 bases lay in between.

This clone was seen just once. The genes are TRBV9 and TRBJ2-2; 8 positions agree with TRBD1. The ends lost 4 bases at V and 6 bases at J; junction bases unmatched: 2. Germline CDR1 reads SGDLS; CDR2 reads YYNGEE. This CDR3 comprises 13 residues. For the CDR3, the DNA is TGTGCCAGCAGCAAGACAGGGGCCGGGGAGCTGTTTTTT. This sequence encodes CASSKTGAGELFF.

In the case of this clone: Likely a read error: the CDR3 ends without its conserved phenylalanine or tryptophan. The chain employs TRBV7-8 and TRBJ1-2; TRBD1 matches at 7 bases. CDR1 is SGHVS and CDR2 is FQNEAQ in the germline V gene. This CDR3 has 19 residues. Germline trimming cut 2 bases from V and 2 bases from J; bases unmatched to any gene: 17. DNA for the CDR3: TGTGCCAGCAGCTTAACATCGTGGGCGGGTGGACAGGAGAACTATGGCTACACCTCC. Its translation is CASSLTSWAGGQENYGYTS.

The rearrangement joins TRBV6-1 to TRBJ2-7; D perhaps matches TRBD2 (6 bases). The ends were cut back, 1 base at V and 2 bases at J, with 15 bases in the middle. Germline lookup yields CDR1 MNHNS and CDR2 SASEGT. CDR3 length equals 16 residues. CDR3 protein: CASSEGRAPRTYEQYF. CDR3 bases: TGTGCCAGCAGTGAAGGGAGGGCCCCAAGGACCTACGAGCAGTACTTC.

The chain recombines TRBV7-9 with TRBJ2-7, with a weak D call TRBD1 (5 bases). Germline V gene lookup returns CDR1 SEHNR and CDR2 FQNEAQ (reference sequence). There are 13 residues in the CDR3. V lost 4 bases, J lost 2 bases, and 9 bases lay in between. The CDR3 DNA reads as TGTGCCAGCAGCTCGACAGTTACCTACGAGCAGTACTTC. It is translated as CASSSTVTYEQYF.

The chain couples TRBV5-1 to TRBJ2-1, with 9 positions matching TRBD2. V lost 5 bases to trimming and J lost 5 bases; unmatched junction nucleotides: 8. The V gene's germline CDR1 is SGHRS and CDR2 YFSETQ. The CDR3 sequence is 15 residues long. The CDR3: CASRWGGGAHNEQFF. In DNA, the CDR3 is TGCGCCAGCAGGTGGGGCGGGGGGGCGCACAATGAGCAGTTCTTC.

This clone was detected only once. The chain carries TRBV6-6 and TRBJ2-3; 8 bases line up with TRBD2. Germline V gene lookup returns CDR1 MNHNY and CDR2 SVGAGI (reference sequence). The CDR3 totals 14 residues. The V and J ends lost 4 bases and 4 bases, in that order; junction bases with no gene match: 4. CDR3 coding DNA: TGTGCCAGCAGTTGGGGCGGGGGGCCAGATACGCAGTATTTT. Its translation: CASSWGGGPDTQYF.

To note about this clone: The sample contains more than one DNA sequence encoding this CDR3. The rearrangement links TRBV30 to TRBJ1-5, with TRBD1 identical over 7 bases. CDR1 GTSNPN and CDR2 SVGIG come from the germline V gene (reference sequence). The CDR3 spans 13 residues. Trimming at V came to 3 bases and at J to 2 bases, leaving 1 base not matched to a gene. The CDR3 DNA is TGTGCCTGGAGAGGACAGGGCAATCAGCCCCAGCATTTT. This encodes CAWRGQGNQPQHF.

The chain couples TRBV5-1 to TRBJ1-2; 8 bases map to TRBD1. The junction had 10 bases not matched to a gene; V was cut back by 5 bases and J by 4 bases. Germline V CDR1 and CDR2: SGHRS, YFSETQ. This CDR3 region has 15 residues. The CDR3 coding sequence is TGCGCCAGCAGTGACCGGGACAGGTCTTCCTATGGCTACACCTTC. Protein sequence: CASSDRDRSSYGYTF.

V gene TRBV9 combines with J gene TRBJ1-1; D unresolved. Germline assignment: CDR1 SGDLS and CDR2 YYNGEE. The V end lost 4 bases, the J end lost 4 bases, and 11 bases lay between the germline ends. CDR3 length equals 13 residues. The CDR3 sequence: CASSPWEGTEAFF. CDR3 bases: TGTGCCAGCAGCCCATGGGAGGGCACTGAAGCTTTCTTT.

This chain joins TRBV7-8 and TRBJ1-2; D perhaps matches TRBD1 (6 bases). V lost 2 bases, J lost 2 bases, and 12 bases lay in between. This CDR3 is built from 15 residues. Germline V lookup: CDR1 SGHVS, CDR2 FQNEAQ. DNA of the CDR3: TGTGCCAGCAGCTTAAAGGGACATACGAACTATGGCTACACCTTC. As protein: CASSLKGHTNYGYTF. Full variable domain (missing parts from reference TRBV7-8 and TRBJ1-2): GAGVSQSPRYKVAKRGQDVALRCDPISGHVSLFWYQQALGQGPEFLTYFQNEAQLDKSGLPSDRFFAERPEGSVSTLKIQRTQQEDSAVYLCASSLKGHTNYGYTFGSGTRLTVV.

J is TRBJ2-1 and V is TRBV10-3; 11 bases are a match to TRBD1. The germline CDR1 and CDR2 sequences are ENHRY and SYGVKD. V lost 6 bases and J lost 7; bases outside the gene matches: 5. The CDR3 is 14 residues long. This chain's CDR3 is CAIRGQGVENEQFF. CDR3 in DNA: TGTGCCATCAGGGGACAGGGGGTGGAGAATGAGCAGTTCTTC.

The chain combines TRBV5-8 with TRBJ1-2, with 12 bases fitting TRBD1. The V and J ends lost 0 bases and 7 bases, in that order; junction bases with no gene match: 4. This CDR3 is built from 15 residues. In germline, CDR1 is SGHTS, CDR2 YDEGEE. In nucleotides, the CDR3 is TGTGCCAGCAGCTTGGAGGGGACAGGGGGCTTTGGCTACACCTTC. It encodes CASSLEGTGGFGYTF.

The gene calls are TRBV7-9 and TRBJ1-4; 8 bases map to TRBD1. The CDR3 extends over 15 amino acids. V was clipped by 1 base and J by 7 bases; unmatched bases: 5. Germline V gene data show CDR1 as SEHNR and CDR2 as FQNEAQ (reference sequence). For the CDR3, the DNA is TGTGCCAGCAGCTTAGGACAGGGGTCGGTTGAAAAACTGTTTTTT. Protein sequence: CASSLGQGSVEKLFF.

The chain couples TRBV25-1 to TRBJ1-5, with D possibly matching TRBD1 (5 bases). The CDR3 loop spans 14 amino acids. Looked up from germline, CDR1 is MGHDK and CDR2 is SYGVNS. With 4 bases removed from V and 7 bases from J, the gap between germline ends came to 14 bases. CDR3 bases: TGTGCCAGCAGTGTGCAGGGTTTCGGGCAGCCCCAGCATTTT. Amino acid sequence: CASSVQGFGQPQHF.

The chain has TRBV6-5 and TRBJ2-7; 9 nucleotides match TRBD1. Germline CDR1 reads MNHEY; CDR2 reads SVGAGI. CDR3 size: 15 residues. J was trimmed by 6 bases and V by 6 bases; bases with no gene match: 12. CDR3 DNA sequence: TGTGCCAGCAGCCCCACCGGGACAGGGCGACGCGAGCAGTACTTC. Translated, it gives CASSPTGTGRREQYF.